This section outlines one TCR beta chain sequence together with its context. The data stem from a study of blood T cells in healthy people across ages. Germline CDR1 and CDR2: MNHEY and SVGAGI. The CDR3 is made up of 15 amino acids. V was clipped by 3 bases and J by 7 bases; unmatched bases: 11. Through a sample-barcoded 5' primer and a J-beta primer mix, a second PCR was run for about 6 to 11 cycles. MiXCR was run by TCRdb on the 5' RACE reads, yielding one entry per CDR3 protein. The sample includes 1.5 million to 2 million distinct CDR3 sequences, roughly 30% of them seen just once. The chain joins TRBV6-5 to TRBJ2-7; 8 positions match TRBD1. The sequence derives from a woman in her 30s in good health. The sample taken for sequencing was blood. The CDR3 nucleotides read TGTGCCAGCAGTTATGACGGGACAGGTAACAATGAGCAGTACTTC. Translation gives CASSYDGTGNNEQYF.